Below, 18 T cell receptor beta chains from the same sample are listed, as sequenced in a study of blood T cell repertoires in COVID-19. The repertoire was sequenced with immunoSEQ multiplex PCR; TCRdb's copy has only in-frame clones and lacks some. Among 200,000 to 250,000 clones listed, approximately 80% were seen once. The sequencing sample was made of PBMCs or T cells enriched from blood (not recorded which). These receptors originate from a man between 60 and 75 years old who had recovered from COVID-19.

The table lists this clone with a few counts. The chain carries TRBV11-2 and TRBJ2-1; 9 bases align to TRBD1. J gave up 1 base and V 4 bases, and 2 bases lay outside the gene matches. The CDR3 has 15 amino acids. Germline V gene sequence: CDR1 SGHAT, CDR2 FQNNGV. The CDR3: CASSSGQGSYNEQFF. CDR3 bases: TGTGCCAGCAGCTCGGGACAGGGATCCTACAATGAGCAGTTCTTC.

The V gene is TRBV5-1, the J gene TRBJ2-7, with D possibly being TRBD1 (5 bases). The ends were cut back, 2 bases at V and 3 bases at J, with 12 bases in the middle. The CDR3 contains 14 residues. The V gene's germline CDR1 is SGHRS and CDR2 YFSETQ. For the CDR3, the DNA is TGCGCCAGCAGCTTAAGGCAGGGCGGCTACGAGCAGTACTTC. It encodes CASSLRQGGYEQYF. The entire variable domain, with the rest obtained from reference TRBV5-1 and TRBJ2-7, is as follows: KAGVTQTPRYLIKTRGQQVTLSCSPISGHRSVSWYQQTPGQGLQFLFEYFSETQRNKGNFPGRFSGRQFSNSRSEMNVSTLELGDSALYLCASSLRQGGYEQYFGPGTRLTVT.

The chain joins TRBV5-5 to TRBJ1-2; no reliable D call. Germline V gene lookup returns CDR1 SGHKS and CDR2 YYEKEE (reference sequence). There are 13 residues in the CDR3. Trimming shortened V by 1 base and J by 4 bases, and 8 bases separated the two germline ends. The CDR3 is CASSLLPVYGYTF. CDR3 DNA: TGTGCCAGCAGCTTGTTGCCAGTCTATGGCTACACCTTC. Filled out from reference TRBV5-5 and TRBJ1-2, the complete variable domain reads DAGVTQSPTHLIKTRGQQVTLRCSPISGHKSVSWYQQVLGQGPQFIFQYYEKEERGRGNFPDRFSARQFPNYSSELNVNALLLGDSALYLCASSLLPVYGYTFGSGTRLTVV.

As concerns this clone: The junction does not match germline at one end; this may be a read error. The CDR3 coding sequence is TGTGCCAGCCGTGAGAGGGACAGGGCCATATATTTT. Residues: CASRERDRAIYF. This chain joins TRBV2 and TRBJ1-3; 9 bases align to TRBD1. Germline lookup yields CDR1 SNHLY and CDR2 FYNNEI. The CDR3 extends over 12 amino acids.

CDR3 sequence (DNA): TGTGCCAGCAGATCCATGGACAAGGGCACTGAAGCTTTCTTT. Translated: CASRSMDKGTEAFF. J is TRBJ1-1 and V is TRBV11-3, with D tentatively TRBD1 (5 bases). CDR3 length: 14 residues. Trimming removed 6 bases at V and 4 bases at J, with 15 bases between. From germline, CDR1 is SGHNT and CDR2 YENEEA.

This chain links TRBV30 with TRBJ2-5, with unresolved D. The V end lost 3 bases, the J end lost 2 bases, and 13 bases lay between the germline ends. The CDR3 totals 14 residues. Germline CDR1 reads GTSNPN; CDR2 reads SVGIG (reference sequence). CDR3 bases: TGTGCCTGGAGATCCAGGCCTTTACAAGAGACCCAGTACTTC. Encoded protein: CAWRSRPLQETQYF.

The chain recombines TRBV27 with TRBJ2-1, with no clear D. CDR1 is MNHEY and CDR2 is SMNVEV in the germline V gene (reference sequence). The CDR3 loop spans 13 amino acids. V shed 3 bases and J shed 4 bases, with 7 bases lying between them. The CDR3, as DNA: TGTGCCAGCAGTTTTTCAGATTACAATGAGCAGTTCTTC. The encoded protein is CASSFSDYNEQFF.

The chain recombines TRBV19 with TRBJ2-2, with 9 bases lining up with TRBD1. The CDR3 loop spans 15 amino acids. The germline V gene has CDR1 LNHDA and CDR2 SQIVND (reference sequence). Trimming took 6 bases from V and 5 from J; bases not matched to a gene: 7. DNA of the CDR3: TGTGCCAGTAGCGGACAGGGGAGAGGAACCGGGGAGCTGTTTTTT. Protein: CASSGQGRGTGELFF.

The gene calls are TRBV7-9 and TRBJ1-6, with 7 bases matching TRBD1. The germline CDR1 and CDR2 sequences are SEHNR and FQNEAQ (reference sequence). V lost 5 bases, J lost 7 bases, and 8 bases stayed unmatched. CDR3 length: 15 residues. CDR3 sequence: CASSAQGFMNSPLHF. In nucleotides, the CDR3 is TGTGCCAGCAGCGCACAGGGGTTCATGAATTCACCCCTCCACTTT. The whole variable domain, filled in from reference TRBV7-9 and TRBJ1-6, reads DTGVSQNPRHKITKRGQNVTFRCDPISEHNRLYWYRQTLGQGPEFLTYFQNEAQLEKSRLLSDRFSAERPKGSFSTLEIQRTEQGDSAMYLCASSAQGFMNSPLHFGNGTRLTVT.

The J gene is TRBJ2-2, the V gene TRBV6-5; 9 bases fit TRBD2. The CDR3 is made up of 15 amino acids. Germline values: CDR1 MNHEY, CDR2 SVGAGI. The ends lost 5 bases at V and 1 base at J; junction bases unmatched: 2. The CDR3 nucleotides are TGTGCCAGCAGTCGGACTAGCGAGAACACCGGGGAGCTGTTTTTT. It specifies CASSRTSENTGELFF.

This clone showed up just once. V is TRBV9 and J is TRBJ1-2; 7 nucleotides match TRBD1. The germline CDR1 and CDR2 sequences are SGDLS and YYNGEE. V lost 4 bases and J lost 8; bases outside the gene matches: 17. CDR3 length: 16 residues. The CDR3 DNA reads as TGTGCCAGCAGCCCCGGGCACAGGGGCGAGGTCTACGGCTACACCTTC. The encoded protein is CASSPGHRGEVYGYTF.

This chain uses TRBV6-2 or TRBV6-3 with TRBJ2-3; TRBD2 matches 12 bases. The CDR3 length is 17 residues. V was clipped by 0 bases and J by 4 bases; unmatched bases: 5. Looked up from germline, CDR1 is MNHEY and CDR2 is SVGEGT. The DNA for the CDR3 is TGTGCCAGCAGTTACTCTCTAGCGGGGGGGCCCGCAGATACGCAGTATTTT. It translates to CASSYSLAGGPADTQYF.

The chain has TRBV29-1 and TRBJ2-5, with 9 bases aligning to TRBD1. V lost 4 bases to trimming and J lost 2 bases; unmatched junction nucleotides: 2. Per the germline V gene, CDR1 is SQVTM and CDR2 is ANQGSEA. The CDR3 loop spans 13 amino acids. The chain's CDR3 is CSVGGTGQETQYF. CDR3 coding DNA: TGCAGCGTTGGCGGGACAGGGCAAGAGACCCAGTACTTC.

The CDR3 nucleotides read TGTGCCAGCAGCTTGGGAGGGGTCTCCTACGAGCAGTACTTC. As protein: CASSLGGVSYEQYF. The J gene is TRBJ2-7, the V gene TRBV7-2, with 7 bases aligning to TRBD2. This CDR3 region has 14 residues. The junction had 2 bases not matched to a gene; V was cut back by 3 bases and J by 0 bases. In germline, CDR1 is SGHTA, CDR2 FQGNSA. The full variable domain, completed using reference TRBV7-2 and TRBJ2-7, is GAGVSQSPSNKVTEKGKDVELRCDPISGHTALYWYRQSLGQGLEFLIYFQGNSAPDKSGLPSDRFSAERTGGSVSTLTIQRTQQEDSAVYLCASSLGGVSYEQYFGPGTRLTVT.

This clone has just one count. The chain joins TRBV19 to TRBJ1-5; tentatively, D is TRBD1 (5 bases). Trimming shortened V by 3 bases and J by 7 bases, and 16 bases separated the two germline ends. The CDR3 spans 15 residues. Germline CDR1 LNHDA, CDR2 SQIVND (reference sequence). The CDR3 region is CASSMGGDFRQPQHF. In nucleotides, the CDR3 is TGTGCCAGTAGTATGGGGGGAGACTTCCGGCAGCCCCAGCATTTT.

This chain uses TRBV19 with TRBJ1-5, with TRBD1 as a possible D gene (6 bases). Looked up from germline, CDR1 is LNHDA and CDR2 is SQIVND (reference sequence). V lost 0 bases and J 2 bases, leaving 14 bases between the germline ends. The CDR3 sequence is 17 residues long. The CDR3 reads CASSIDPHRAGNQPQHF. The CDR3, as DNA: TGTGCCAGTAGTATAGACCCTCACAGGGCTGGCAATCAGCCCCAGCATTTT.

The V call is TRBV14, the J call TRBJ1-1; D possibly corresponds to TRBD1 (6 bases). The CDR3 sequence is 13 residues long. The V and J ends lost 5 bases and 5 bases respectively, with 12 bases between them. CDR1 and CDR2 from the germline V gene are SGHDN and FVKESK. CDR3 DNA sequence: TGTGCCAGCAGCTGGGGGGGCAGAACTGAAGCTTTCTTT. Translated: CASSWGGRTEAFF. The variable domain in full, completed from reference TRBV14 and TRBJ1-1, reads EAGVTQFPSHSVIEKGQTVTLRCDPISGHDNLYWYRRVMGKEIKFLLHFVKESKQDESGMPNNRFLAERTGGTYSTLKVQPAELEDSGVYFCASSWGGRTEAFFGQGTRLTVV.

The chain has TRBV5-5 and TRBJ2-2; 7 bases align to TRBD1. The V and J ends lost 0 bases and 0 bases, in that order; junction bases with no gene match: 8. The CDR3 loop spans 18 amino acids. The germline gives CDR1 SGHKS, CDR2 YYEKEE (reference sequence). DNA of the CDR3: TGTGCCAGCAGCTTGGGGTTGGACAGGAGTACGAACACCGGGGAGCTGTTTTTT. Translation: CASSLGLDRSTNTGELFF.